The text below deals with one T cell receptor beta chain. The target of this receptor is not known. Within one base of it there is no much larger clone, and no base qualities were kept. Library method: the immunoSEQ multiplex PCR assay. Rearranged TCR beta chain sequences were amplified with the hsTCRB Kit following the manufacturer's protocol. An Illumina MiSeq was used to sequence the TCRB libraries. In the source study's methods: The proprietary platform of the kit vendor was used for demultiplexing, trimming and gene mapping. Sourced from immuneACCESS, this table was stored by TCRdb with only in-frame sequences that have V and J called. A share of the clones is absent; for the studies checked, an unresolved V gene accounts for under half, and the remainder has no known explanation. V and J calls and clone size are given by that table; D and trimming were obtained from the DNA. The sample has tens of thousands of clones on record, about 79% of them singletons. The biggest ten clones account for around 6.5% of the sample.

The data originate from a study of a mutant IDH1 vaccine in newly diagnosed glioma (dated by TCRdb to the early 2020s). For the wider study: Eight vaccinations were administered to patients in weeks 1, 3, 5, 7, 11, 15, 19 and 23, corresponding to visits V03 through V10. Vaccination started 4-6 weeks after radiotherapy alone, or was given together with temozolomide cycles in the groups whose treatment included chemotherapy. Of the roughly 31 treated patients, around 62% were male and about 40% were female, and the mean age was 40.4 years. Prior to enrollment, standard therapy consisting of radiotherapy alone, temozolomide alone, or radiochemotherapy with temozolomide had been administered to patients, with the combination being received by most patients. Peripheral blood was collected at six visits: V03 (baseline), V05, V07, V10, V12 and V13. Longitudinal TCRB deep sequencing was done for 25 treated patients, wherever samples were available for exploratory analyses. The investigation overall reported the following: Pseudoprogression appeared unrelated to alterations in the top peripheral T cell clonotypes detected by TCRB sequencing. Selection of PBMC samples for TCRB deep sequencing was based on availability. Vaccine-induced immune responses across multiple MHC alleles were detected in 93.3% of patients. The authors stated that sample limitations prevented analyses of patient blood samples from being reproduced.

Measured from the cysteine to the phenylalanine, the CDR3 is 14 residues long. The DNA shown is the 42-base CDR3, in frame from base 1. Explained via the paper, the time point label denotes: week 23, last vaccination. Every vaccine dose consisted of 300 ug of a 20-mer mutant IDH1 peptide in Montanide, administered subcutaneously together with topical imiquimod. Newly diagnosed WHO grade 3 or 4 IDH1-mutant astrocytomas showing loss of nuclear ATRX were present in the donors. The samples were drawn from NOA16, a multicentre, single-arm, open-label phase I trial in Germany that tested a mutant IDH1 peptide vaccine in humans for the first time. Genomic DNA for TCRB sequencing was extracted from EDTA blood using the DNeasy Blood and Tissue Kit.

The receptor was derived from a woman between 35 and 50 years old with glioma. Some clones in this sample may be carry-over from other donors' samples. The V and J segments used are TRBV21-1 and TRBJ1-4. TRBV21-1 represents a pseudogene. The sequenced sample was PBMCs, obtained from a glioma patient whose treatment included an IDH1 peptide vaccine. The CDR3 reads CASSTWGWREKLFF. The DNA is TGTGCCAGCAGCACTTGGGGGTGGAGGGAAAAACTGTTTTTT.